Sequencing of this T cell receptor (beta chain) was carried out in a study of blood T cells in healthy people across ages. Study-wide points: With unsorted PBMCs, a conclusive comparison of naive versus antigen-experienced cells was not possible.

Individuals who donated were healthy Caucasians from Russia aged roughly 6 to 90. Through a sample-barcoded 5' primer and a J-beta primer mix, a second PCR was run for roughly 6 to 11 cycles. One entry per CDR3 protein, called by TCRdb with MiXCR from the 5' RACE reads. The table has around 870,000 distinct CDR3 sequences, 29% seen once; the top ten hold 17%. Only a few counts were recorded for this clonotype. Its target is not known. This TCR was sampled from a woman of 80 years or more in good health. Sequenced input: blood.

CDR3: CASRGASYEQYF. CDR3 DNA: TGTGCCAGCAGGGGGGCCTCCTACGAGCAGTACTTC. The rearrangement links TRBV28 to TRBJ2-7; tentative D call: TRBD1 (6 bases). Trimming cost V 6 bases and J 0 bases, with 6 bases left between them. This CDR3 contains 12 residues. In germline, CDR1 is MDHEN, CDR2 SYDVKM.